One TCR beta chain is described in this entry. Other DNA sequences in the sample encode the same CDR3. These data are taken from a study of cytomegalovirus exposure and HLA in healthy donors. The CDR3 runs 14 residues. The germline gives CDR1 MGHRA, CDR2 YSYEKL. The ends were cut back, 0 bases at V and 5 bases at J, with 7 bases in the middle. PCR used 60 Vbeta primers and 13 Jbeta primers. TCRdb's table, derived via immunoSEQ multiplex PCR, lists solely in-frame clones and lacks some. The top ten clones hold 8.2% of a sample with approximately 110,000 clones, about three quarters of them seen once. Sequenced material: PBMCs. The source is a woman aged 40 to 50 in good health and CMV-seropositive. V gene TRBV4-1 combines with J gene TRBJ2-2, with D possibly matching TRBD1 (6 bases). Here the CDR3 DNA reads TGCGCCAGCAGCCAAGACAGGGGTACCGGGGAGCTGTTTTTT. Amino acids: CASSQDRGTGELFF.